This TCR beta chain is from a study of blood T cell repertoires in COVID-19. The overall study: Sample material is recorded as cDNA or gDNA derived from T cells, B-cell-depleted T cells, or PBMCs.

CDR3 length: 16 amino acids. From germline, CDR1 is LGHDT and CDR2 YNNKEL (reference sequence). Trimming stripped 4 bases from V and 5 bases from J, with 18 bases between. Original handling: Amplification of reference gene primers was used by the study to estimate nucleated cell counts. Here immunoSEQ multiplex PCR was the method, and the copy in TCRdb shows in-frame clones only, minus some. The DNA gave D and trimming, while V, J and clone size come from that table. The table includes more than 200,000 clones, around 89% detected once. V gene TRBV3-1 (or the pseudogene TRBV3-2) combines with J gene TRBJ2-1; D may be TRBD2 (6 bases). What was sequenced was peripheral blood. The source is a man between 65 and 85 years old with acute or convalescent COVID-19. The CDR3 sequence: CASSRSPDYTNNEQFF. The CDR3 DNA sequence: TGTGCCAGCAGCCGCTCCCCGGACTACACGAACAATGAGCAGTTCTTC.